The sequence of this T cell receptor beta chain was determined in a study of T cell responses to AZD1222 COVID-19 vaccine. The V end lost 4 bases, the J end lost 4 bases, and 20 bases lay between the germline ends. Germline CDR1 SGHRS, CDR2 YFSETQ. CDR3 length equals 16 residues. Data came from immunoSEQ multiplex PCR; TCRdb stores just in-frame clones and leaves some out. The table lists some 150,000 clones, 86% of them singletons. For this clone: Its specificity is unknown.

Overall study findings and caveats: Donors were chiefly white British, with a greater number of females, and clonal diversity was perhaps underestimated.

The V call is TRBV5-1, the J call TRBJ1-1; TRBD1 is a possible D gene (6 bases). This TCR came from an adult who received the AZD1222 COVID-19 vaccine. Specimen: peripheral blood, collected 28 days after the second AZD1222 dose. The CDR3 coding sequence is TGCGCCAGCAGCGCCCATAACAGGGTTTTGGGCACTGAAGCTTTCTTT. Translated: CASSAHNRVLGTEAFF.